This TCR beta chain originates from a study of blood T cell repertoires in COVID-19. Study-wide context: Material from acute and convalescent COVID-19 was sourced from the United States, Italy and Spain.

How the authors handled the data: Reference gene primer amplification gave nucleated cell count estimates. Profiled with immunoSEQ multiplex PCR; TCRdb holds only in-frame clones, not every one. The V and J calls and the clone size are those of that table, but D and trimming were determined from the DNA. The sample lists roughly 97,000 clones; more than 85% were seen once. The CDR3 runs to 14 residues. The V and J ends lost 6 bases and 0 bases respectively, with 9 bases between them. Germline CDR1 and CDR2: MNHEY and SMNVEV (reference sequence). The sample taken for sequencing was peripheral blood. The receptor comes from a human donor in a cohort sampled during active COVID-19. V gene TRBV27 combines with J gene TRBJ2-4, with D perhaps TRBD1 (5 bases). The CDR3 protein is CASRAGLAKNIQYF. DNA for the CDR3: TGTGCCAGCAGGGCAGGGCTAGCCAAAAACATTCAGTACTTC.